Below are 5 T cell receptor beta chains sequenced from a single sample in a study of cytomegalovirus exposure and HLA in healthy donors. Sequencing was performed with immunoSEQ multiplex PCR; in TCRdb, only in-frame clones are kept and a portion is missing. The sample includes approximately 170,000 clones, around 85% of them seen just once. What was sequenced was PBMCs. Receptor source: a man in his late teens or twenties in good health and CMV-seropositive.

The chain couples TRBV28 to TRBJ2-7, with 9 nucleotides matching TRBD1. The CDR3 is 14 residues long. J was trimmed by 3 bases and V by 6 bases; bases with no gene match: 6. CDR1 MDHEN and CDR2 SYDVKM come from the germline V gene. The CDR3 DNA is TGTGCCAGCAGCCCGACAGGGGGGAACTACGAGCAGTACTTC. Its protein is CASSPTGGNYEQYF.

The rearrangement uses TRBV4-2 and TRBJ2-4; the match to TRBD2 covers 8 bases. This CDR3 spans 16 amino acids. Germline assignment: CDR1 LGHNA and CDR2 YNFKEQ. Trimming cost V 0 bases and J 7 bases; bases outside gene matches: 8. CDR3 protein: CASSQEAAGVLNIQYF. CDR3 nucleotide sequence: TGTGCCAGCAGCCAAGAGGCAGCGGGAGTATTGAACATTCAGTACTTC.

V usage is TRBV29-1 and J usage is TRBJ1-1, with D tentatively TRBD1 (6 bases). Germline-derived CDR1 and CDR2 are SQVTM and ANQGSEA. Between the trimmed V and J ends, which lost 4 bases and 6 bases, there was a span of 15 bases. This CDR3 comprises 13 residues. The CDR3 loop reads CSVVGRGQPEAFF. The CDR3 DNA sequence: TGCAGCGTTGTCGGCCGTGGACAGCCTGAAGCTTTCTTT.

A remark on this clone: The junction does not match germline at one end; this may be a read error. The chain links TRBV28 to TRBJ2-1; no clear D gene. The germline V gene encodes CDR1 MDHEN and CDR2 SYDVKM. This CDR3 contains 13 residues. This chain's CDR3 is CASSLSSVNEQFF. The CDR3 nucleotides read TGTGCCAGCAGCTTATCTAGTGTCAATGAGCAGTTCTTC. The full variable domain, completed using reference TRBV28 and TRBJ2-1, is DVKVTQSSRYLVKRTGEKVFLECVQDMDHENMFWYRQDPGLGLRLIYFSYDVKMKEKGDIPEGYSVSREKKERFSLILESASTNQTSMYLCASSLSSVNEQFFGPGTRLTVL.

The chain is built from TRBV5-8 and TRBJ2-7; 7 bases align to TRBD2. V lost 2 bases to trimming and J lost 2 bases; unmatched junction nucleotides: 7. The CDR3 has 15 amino acids. Germline CDR1 SGHTS, CDR2 YDEGEE. This CDR3 reads CASSFSGLSTYEQYF. The CDR3 DNA reads as TGTGCCAGCAGCTTTAGCGGGTTAAGCACCTACGAGCAGTACTTC.